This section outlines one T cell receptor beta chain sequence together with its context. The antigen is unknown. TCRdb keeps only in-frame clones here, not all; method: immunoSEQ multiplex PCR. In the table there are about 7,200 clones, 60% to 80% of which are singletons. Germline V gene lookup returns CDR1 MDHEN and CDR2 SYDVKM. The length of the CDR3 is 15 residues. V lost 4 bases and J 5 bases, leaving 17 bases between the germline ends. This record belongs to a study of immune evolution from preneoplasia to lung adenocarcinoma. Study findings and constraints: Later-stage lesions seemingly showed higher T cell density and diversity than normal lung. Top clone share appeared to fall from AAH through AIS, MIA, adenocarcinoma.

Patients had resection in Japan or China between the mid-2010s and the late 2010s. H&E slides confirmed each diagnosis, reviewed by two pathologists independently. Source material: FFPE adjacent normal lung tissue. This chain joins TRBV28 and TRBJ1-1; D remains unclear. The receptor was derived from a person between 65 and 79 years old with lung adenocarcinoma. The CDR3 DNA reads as TGTGCCAGCAGTTCGCCCGAGACTCCGGTTACTGAAGCTTTCTTT. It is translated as CASSSPETPVTEAFF.